Listed below are T cell receptor beta chains from one sample, sequenced in a study of technical replicates of blood from a handful of donors. The table came from immunoSEQ multiplex PCR; TCRdb's copy has only in-frame clones and leaves some out. The repertoire holds approximately 73,000 clones, with 92% as singletons. Sequencing was performed on T cells isolated from PBMCs. The receptors come from a human donor in good health. Both conserved end residues are part of each CDR3. A D gene is named only where the DNA matches it firmly. The listing skips clone size in some rows; elsewhere it reads once, few, many or a size class.

clone_size j_call v_call d_call cdr3_length cdr3_nt cdr3_aa
. TRBJ2-7 TRBV18 TRBD1 15 TGTGCCAGCTCACCACTCGGACAGGGGGTCCACGAGCAGTACTTC CASSPLGQGVHEQYF
. TRBJ2-7 TRBV25-1 TRBD2 12 TGTGCCAGCAGTGTACTAGCGGGAGTGTCGTACTTC CASSVLAGVSYF
once TRBJ2-1 TRBV10-3 . 14 TGTGCCATCAGCCAGACTAGGACCGCCAATGAGCAGTTCTTC CAISQTRTANEQFF
. TRBJ2-1 TRBV5-1 TRBD2 18 TGCGCCAGCAGCTGGACCCAAGGTGCGGGAGATTGGCGACCCTGGCAGTTCTTC CASSWTQGAGDWRPWQFF
. TRBJ2-7 TRBV6-4 TRBD2 15 TGTGCCAGCAGTGACTCGGCTGGGACTAGCTACGAGCAGTACTTC CASSDSAGTSYEQYF
. TRBJ1-1 TRBV10-2 TRBD1 15 TGCGCCAGCAGCCAAGACAGGGCTAGGAACACTGAAGCTTTCTTT CASSQDRARNTEAFF
few TRBJ1-1 TRBV29-1 . 17 TGCAGCGTTGAAGAAAGGACATCCATTTTCATGAACACTGAAGCTTTCTTT CSVEERTSIFMNTEAFF
. TRBJ1-1 TRBV28 TRBD1 15 TGTGCCAGCAGCCAACCTACAGGGGCGCGAACTGAAGCTTTCTTT CASSQPTGARTEAFF
. TRBJ2-1 TRBV4-1 . 12 TGCGCCAGCAGCCAAGCCTTCAATGAGCAGTTCTTC CASSQAFNEQFF
. TRBJ1-1 TRBV6-5 TRBD1 15 TGTGCCAGCAGTTACCAAGGACAGGGGGGAACTGAAGCTTTCTTT CASSYQGQGGTEAFF
. TRBJ2-1 TRBV5-1 TRBD2 16 TGCGCCAGCAGCTGGACACTAGCGGGTGGAGGTAATGAGCAGTTCTTC CASSWTLAGGGNEQFF
. TRBJ2-3 TRBV18 . 12 TGTGCCAGCTCACCGTACACAGATACGCAGTATTTT CASSPYTDTQYF
. TRBJ2-1 TRBV2 TRBD2 17 TGTGCCACCTTAGCGGGAGGGCGCCCTGGCTCCTACAATGAGCAGTTCTTC CATLAGGRPGSYNEQFF
. TRBJ1-4 TRBV19 . 15 TGTGCCAGTGCTGTCCAGCGGGGTTTCCAGGAAAAACTGTTTTTT CASAVQRGFQEKLFF
once TRBJ2-2 TRBV2 . 13 TGTGCCAACCGATCCCCAGGGTCCGGGGAGCTGTTTTTT CANRSPGSGELFF
. TRBJ1-5 TRBV19 TRBD1 16 TGTGCCAGTAGTGTTCCTACAGGGGTAAGAGGACAGCCCCAGCATTTT CASSVPTGVRGQPQHF
. TRBJ1-3 TRBV6-5 . 15 TGTGCCAGCAGTTACGGGAGCCTCTCTGGAAACACCATATATTTT CASSYGSLSGNTIYF
. TRBJ1-2 TRBV30 TRBD1 15 TGTGCCTGGGACCAGGGGGCAGCCACTAACTATGGCTACACCTTC CAWDQGAATNYGYTF
. TRBJ1-2 TRBV27 TRBD1 13 TGTGCCAGCAGCCCCGGGACAGGGGCTGGCTACACCTTC CASSPGTGAGYTF
. TRBJ1-1 TRBV28 . 14 TGTGCCAGCCTTTGGGTGGGGGGGAACACTGAAGCTTTCTTT CASLWVGGNTEAFF
. TRBJ1-1 TRBV10-3 . 18 TGTGCCACCAGATTAATATGGACAGCTGGAGACATGAACACTGAAGCTTTCTTT CATRLIWTAGDMNTEAFF
. TRBJ2-1 TRBV5-1 . 14 TGCGCCAGCAGCTTCACTAGCAGCTACAATGAGCAGTTCTTC CASSFTSSYNEQFF
. TRBJ2-1 TRBV11-1 . 15 TGTGCCAGCAGCCAGACTAGACTCTCCTACAATGAGCAGTTCTTC CASSQTRLSYNEQFF
. TRBJ1-2 TRBV21-1 . 14 TGTGCCAGCAGCAAGGGAGAAGGAACCTATGGCTACACCTTC CASSKGEGTYGYTF
. TRBJ2-4 TRBV4-2 TRBD2 19 TGTGCCAGCAGCCAATACTTTAGGACTAGCGGGAGGGGGGAAAACATTCAGTACTTC CASSQYFRTSGRGENIQYF
. TRBJ1-2 TRBV29-1 TRBD1 13 TGCAGCGTTGAAACAGGGGGGCTGTATGGCTACACCTTC CSVETGGLYGYTF
. TRBJ2-5 TRBV13 . 14 TGTGCCAGCAGCTCCTACGGGGGTGAAGAGACCCAGTACTTC CASSSYGGEETQYF
. TRBJ2-7 TRBV9 TRBD2 19 TGTGCCAGCAGCTCGGGGGGACAAAGGACTAGCGGGAGGACAACCGAGCAGTACTTC CASSSGGQRTSGRTTEQYF
. TRBJ2-2 TRBV4-2 . 16 TGTGCCAGCAGCCAAACCACTCCGACGAACACCGGGGAGCTGTTTTTT CASSQTTPTNTGELFF
. TRBJ2-5 TRBV7-7 TRBD1 16 TGTGCCAGCAGCCCAACGACAGGGGGCGCAGGAGAGACCCAGTACTTC CASSPTTGGAGETQYF
. TRBJ2-3 TRBV29-1 . 13 TGCAGCGTTGAACTGGGGAGGACAGATACGCAGTATTTT CSVELGRTDTQYF
. TRBJ2-7 TRBV4-1 TRBD2 15 TGCGCCAGCAGCCAAGCCAGCGGGAGGACGTACGAGCAGTACTTC CASSQASGRTYEQYF
. TRBJ1-2 TRBV5-4 TRBD1 13 TGTGCCAGCAGCGATGACAGGGTATATGGCTACACCTTC CASSDDRVYGYTF
. TRBJ2-7 TRBV27 TRBD1 14 TGTGCCAGCAGCCCCGGGACAGGGGGTAGGAAGCAGTACTTC CASSPGTGGRKQYF
. TRBJ1-1 TRBV7-3 . 16 TGTGCCAGCAGCTTAACCTCTCTAGACGGTAACACTGAAGCTTTCTTT CASSLTSLDGNTEAFF
few TRBJ1-2 TRBV19 . 14 TGTGCCAGTAGTATGCGTTGGGCAGATGATGGCTACACCTTC CASSMRWADDGYTF
few TRBJ2-1 TRBV28 TRBD2 15 TGTGCCAGCAGTCAGCGGGGGAGCTCCTACAATGAGCAGTTCTTC CASSQRGSSYNEQFF
. TRBJ1-2 TRBV11-2 . 14 TGTGCCAGCAGCTTGGGGGGGCTGGACTATGGCTACACCTTC CASSLGGLDYGYTF
. TRBJ2-2 TRBV11-3 TRBD1 19 TGTGCCAGCAGCTTAGCCCTGCTGACAGGGGGTGCTTTCACCGGGGAGCTGTTTTTT CASSLALLTGGAFTGELFF
few TRBJ1-2 TRBV10-1 . 15 TGCGCCAGCAGACGCTCGGGACACCGGAACTATGGCTACACCTTC CASRRSGHRNYGYTF
. TRBJ2-3 TRBV9 . 16 TGTGCCAGCAGCGCCAACAGGGCCCGAGGCACAGATACGCAGTATTTT CASSANRARGTDTQYF
. TRBJ2-7 TRBV19 TRBD2 12 TGTGCCAGTAGTGTAGCGGGCTACGAGCAGTACTTC CASSVAGYEQYF
. TRBJ1-5 TRBV5-4 . 12 TGTGCCAGCACTGGGCGCAATCAGCCCCAGCATTTT CASTGRNQPQHF